This TCR beta chain is drawn from a study of cytomegalovirus exposure and HLA in healthy donors. Broader study findings: Reported performance of the classifier showed diagnosis of cytomegalovirus status with high specificity and sensitivity. Sequencing had likely introduced a cluster of highly shared sequence variants as an artifact.

Details on this clone: Antigen specificity is unknown.

The PCR ran on 60 Vbeta and 13 Jbeta primers. In the original analysis: There were 70 million to 95 million unique TCR beta chains by a later count, and about 12 million of them were shared. Repertoires were generated with immunoSEQ multiplex PCR, while TCRdb's copy carries only in-frame clones and drops some. V, J and clone size are those of that table, while D and trimming were read from the DNA. This table holds approximately 77,000 clones, roughly four fifths found once. The CDR3 consists of 13 residues. Per germline, CDR1 MDHEN and CDR2 SYDVKM. V was cut by 7 bases and J by 2 bases, with 6 bases left in between.

The sequenced material came from PBMCs. The rearrangement links TRBV28 to TRBJ2-6; D remains unclear. This TCR was recovered from a man aged 35 to 55 in good health and CMV-seronegative. The CDR3 DNA follows: TGTGCCAGCAAGAGAGCTGGGGCCAACGTCCTGACTTTC. It encodes CASKRAGANVLTF.